This TCR beta chain stems from a study of blood T cell repertoires in COVID-19. At the level of the study: T cells, B-cell-depleted T cells, or PBMCs provided the cDNA or gDNA that served as material.

The method was immunoSEQ multiplex PCR; TCRdb's version includes in-frame clones alone and lacks a portion of them. The sample has fewer than 300,000 clones, approximately 89% seen once. Source material: peripheral blood. The clonotype comes from a woman under 40 with COVID-19, enrolled during active disease.

The chain's CDR3 is CASSATSGVQETQYF. The CDR3 DNA is TGTGCCAGCAGCGCGACTAGCGGAGTACAAGAGACCCAGTACTTC. The J gene is TRBJ2-5, the V gene TRBV9, with 9 bases fitting TRBD2. This CDR3 contains 15 residues. The junction had 5 bases not matched to a gene; V was cut back by 3 bases and J by 2 bases. Per the germline V gene, CDR1 is SGDLS and CDR2 is YYNGEE.